This TCR beta chain was recorded in a study of blood T cell repertoires in COVID-19. Study in general: COVID-19 samples collected from the United States, Italy and Spain covered acute and convalescent phases. T cells, B-cell-depleted T cells, or PBMCs provided the cDNA or gDNA that served as material.

Trimming at V came to 5 bases and at J to 4 bases, leaving 16 bases not matched to a gene. The CDR3 spans 16 residues. Germline-derived CDR1 and CDR2 are SQVTM and ANQGSEA. Authors' analysis steps: Cell counts per sample came from amplifying reference gene primers. Sequencing used immunoSEQ multiplex PCR; TCRdb keeps in-frame clones, though not all of them. V and J calls and clone size are as listed in that table; D and trimming were resolved from the DNA. This repertoire shows fewer than 300,000 clones, around nine tenths found once; its top ten account for 8.5% to 10%. The chain links TRBV29-1 to TRBJ1-2; 7 bases are a match to TRBD1. The TCR comes from a man in his forties or fifties who had recovered from COVID-19. What was sequenced was peripheral blood. CDR3 amino acids: CSVTTGGTVQSYGYTF. The CDR3 DNA sequence: TGCAGCGTTACTACAGGTGGGACAGTACAATCCTATGGCTACACCTTC.